The T cell receptor beta chain described here comes from a study of T-cell reconstitution after alpha-beta-depleted transplantation in children. This clonotype showed up many times. What it binds is unknown. TCRbeta library preparation incorporated unique molecular identifiers. TCRdb reprocessed the PCR reads via MiXCR and lists one record per CDR3 protein. The sample holds almost 500,000 distinct CDR3 sequences, 8% to 11% seen once. Study-level results: At around two months after transplant, the alpha-beta T cells were reportedly derived from several hundred expanded clones that came from non-depleted graft cells. It was newly produced T cells that mostly accounted for T-cell counts and diversity one year after transplant. Surviving recipient T cells and thymic progenitors produced the high day-60 TCRbeta diversity seen in some patients.

Trimming left V 5 bases short and J 1 base short, with 12 bases between. The CDR3 extends over 14 amino acids. Germline CDR1 reads SGHRS; CDR2 reads YFSETQ. The receptor comes from a child aged 2 to 15 with inherited bone marrow failure, due to receive a stem cell transplant. The chain has TRBV5-1 and TRBJ1-1; D is undetermined. The specimen comprised PBMCs, sampled before TCRalphabeta/CD19-depleted stem cell transplant. The CDR3, as DNA: TGCGCCAGCAGTTACCTAGGACCGAACACTGAAGCTTTCTTT. Translated, it gives CASSYLGPNTEAFF.